A single sample is the source of the 24 T cell receptor beta chains below, sequenced in a study of CD8 T cells in ankylosing spondylitis. TCRdb passed the 5' RACE reads through MiXCR, listing each CDR3 protein once. This repertoire shows around 770,000 distinct CDR3 sequences, about 20% found once; its top ten account for under 20%. Their antigen targets remain unknown. Study outcomes and limitations: Ankylosing spondylitis blood seemed to carry a telltale TCR beta motif made of fewer than ten highly homologous variants.

Sequenced sample: blood, either unsorted or a sorted T cell fraction (not recorded which). The receptors come from a male donor with ankylosing spondylitis.

Written as DNA, the CDR3 is TGCGCCAGCAGCTTGGTCGGGGACAGGGGCGACAATGAGCAGTTCTTC. Its translation: CASSLVGDRGDNEQFF. V usage is TRBV5-1 and J usage is TRBJ2-1; TRBD1 aligns across 10 bases. The CDR3 runs 16 residues. Germline CDR1 and CDR2: SGHRS and YFSETQ. The V and J ends lost 0 bases and 5 bases, in that order; junction bases with no gene match: 5.

This clonotype showed up many times. The chain combines TRBV4-3 with TRBJ2-2, with TRBD1 as a possible D gene (5 bases). V lost 4 bases and J 6 bases, leaving 6 bases between the germline ends. CDR3 length equals 12 residues. Germline values: CDR1 LGHNA, CDR2 YSLEER. CDR3 nucleotide sequence: TGCGCCAGCAGCCCCAGGGCCGGGGAGCTGTTTTTT. Amino acids: CASSPRAGELFF.

The chain joins TRBV29-1 to TRBJ2-1, with D possibly called TRBD1 or TRBD2 (6 bases each). The germline V gene encodes CDR1 SQVTM and CDR2 ANQGSEA. The V gene lost 4 bases and the J gene lost 1 base, with 17 bases spanning the gap. The CDR3 sequence is 16 residues long. The CDR3 here is CSVGGAVSSSYNEQFF. For the CDR3, the DNA is TGCAGCGTTGGGGGGGCGGTTAGTAGTTCCTACAATGAGCAGTTCTTC.

This clonotype was counted a few times. V and J are TRBV6-5 and TRBJ1-5; D not certain. Germline CDR1 MNHEY, CDR2 SVGAGI. CDR3 size: 16 residues. V was trimmed by 4 bases and J by 6 bases, leaving 19 bases between them. Here the CDR3 DNA reads TGTGCCAGCAGTTCACTCGGTCCGAATCATATTCAGCCCCAGCATTTT. Translating gives CASSSLGPNHIQPQHF.

The chain couples TRBV7-9 to TRBJ2-1, with 9 bases identical to TRBD1. Trimming took 1 base from V and 7 from J; bases not matched to a gene: 8. The germline gives CDR1 SEHNR, CDR2 FQNEAQ (reference sequence). The CDR3 covers 16 residues. CDR3 DNA sequence: TGTGCCAGCAGCTTAGTTATTGGGACAGGGAATAATGAGCAGTTCTTC. Residues: CASSLVIGTGNNEQFF. Based on the CDR3 plus reference TRBV7-9 and TRBJ2-1, the full variable domain is DTGVSQNPRHKITKRGQNVTFRCDPISEHNRLYWYRQTLGQGPEFLTYFQNEAQLEKSRLLSDRFSAERPKGSFSTLEIQRTEQGDSAMYLCASSLVIGTGNNEQFFGPGTRLTVL.

The chain employs TRBV12-3 or TRBV12-4 and TRBJ2-3, with 9 bases lining up with TRBD2. The CDR3 has 18 residues. The J segment lost 1 base and the V segment lost 1 base, leaving 9 bases of the junction unmatched. CDR3 sequence reads: CASSLEGVAGVGTDTQYF. CDR3 sequence (DNA): TGTGCCAGCAGTTTAGAGGGGGTAGCGGGAGTTGGCACAGATACGCAGTATTTT.

The V gene is TRBV20-1, the J gene TRBJ2-2, with D possibly TRBD1 on 6 matching bases. V was clipped by 2 bases and J by 0 bases, with 13 bases between them. The CDR3 length is 16 residues. Germline CDR1 DFQATT, CDR2 SNEGSKA (reference sequence). For the CDR3, the DNA is TGCAGTGCTAGACCAACAGGGAACGCGAACACCGGGGAGCTGTTTTTT. It codes for CSARPTGNANTGELFF.

This clonotype occurred a few times. The CDR3 DNA sequence: TGTGCCTGGAGTCTCGGACAGAACACCGGGGAGCTGTTTTTT. It codes for CAWSLGQNTGELFF. V is TRBV30 and J is TRBJ2-2; the D gene is possibly TRBD1 (5 bases). V shed 2 bases and J shed 1 base, with 8 bases lying between them. Germline-derived CDR1 and CDR2 are GTSNPN and SVGIG (reference sequence). The CDR3 covers 14 residues.

This clonotype was found a few times. The J gene is TRBJ2-7, the V gene TRBV5-5; no firm D call. CDR1 is SGHKS, CDR2 YYEKEE, per germline (reference sequence). The CDR3 spans 15 residues. V gave up 2 bases and J gave up 5 bases, with 17 bases separating them. CDR3 residues: CASSFETPVWNEQYF. CDR3 DNA sequence: TGTGCCAGCAGCTTCGAGACACCTGTTTGGAACGAGCAGTACTTC.

With respect to this clonotype: One junction end does not reproduce the germline sequence, and a read error may be involved. The J gene is TRBJ1-2, the V gene TRBV20-1; TRBD1 matches 7 bases. The CDR3 contains 15 residues. Looked up from germline, CDR1 is DFQATT and CDR2 is SNEGSKA (reference sequence). The CDR3 region has the DNA TGCAGCGCTACGACAGGGTTAGAGGGGGTCTATGGCTACACCTTC. It codes for CSATTGLEGVYGYTF.

The chain is built from TRBV5-5 and TRBJ2-1; 7 bases agree with TRBD1. Germline V gene sequence: CDR1 SGHKS, CDR2 YYEKEE (reference sequence). V lost 2 bases and J lost 7; bases outside the gene matches: 9. This CDR3 comprises 15 residues. The CDR3 nucleotides read TGTGCCAGCAGCTTTTCGGACAGGCGAGAGAATGAGCAGTTCTTC. Protein: CASSFSDRRENEQFF.

The chain recombines TRBV9 with TRBJ2-7; D gene uncertain. The V end was cut by 0 bases, the J end by 5 bases, with 18 bases between. The CDR3 contains 16 residues. Germline V gene lookup returns CDR1 SGDLS and CDR2 YYNGEE. Here the CDR3 DNA reads TGTGCCAGCAGCGTAGGGTCCGGAGACCCAAGTAACGAGCAGTACTTC. Its translation: CASSVGSGDPSNEQYF.

The sample holds a few counts of this clonotype. The rearrangement joins TRBV20-1 to TRBJ2-1, with 7 bases that match TRBD2. The CDR3 is made up of 13 amino acids. Per the germline V gene, CDR1 is DFQATT and CDR2 is SNEGSKA (reference sequence). The V and J ends lost 3 bases and 6 bases, in that order; junction bases with no gene match: 5. For the CDR3, the DNA is TGCAGTGCTAGGCGGACTAGATTCAATGAGCAGTTCTTC. Protein product: CSARRTRFNEQFF.

This clonotype was counted a few times. For the CDR3, the DNA is TGCAGCGTTGACTACAACTACGAGCAGTACTTC. Translation gives CSVDYNYEQYF. V usage is TRBV29-1 and J usage is TRBJ2-7; no definite D call. Trimming left V 3 bases short and J 3 bases short, with 6 bases between. CDR3 length: 11 residues. Germline assignment: CDR1 SQVTM and CDR2 ANQGSEA.

The chain is built from TRBV30 and TRBJ1-2; D remains ambiguous. The V end lost 0 bases, the J end lost 4 bases, and 9 bases lay between the germline ends. This CDR3 has 13 amino acids. The germline V gene has CDR1 GTSNPN and CDR2 SVGIG (reference sequence). CDR3 region: CAWSVRTVYGYTF. CDR3 in DNA: TGTGCCTGGAGTGTCCGGACGGTCTATGGCTACACCTTC.

This clonotype turned up a few times. This chain connects TRBV27 to TRBJ2-3; 9 bases line up with TRBD2. The V gene end was trimmed by 1 base and the J gene end by 4 bases; junction bases not matched to a gene: 6. This CDR3 is 16 amino acids long. Germline V gives CDR1 MNHEY, CDR2 SMNVEV (reference sequence). CDR3 DNA: TGTGCCAGCAGTTTATTGGCGGGAGGGCCCCCAGATACGCAGTATTTT. The encoded protein is CASSLLAGGPPDTQYF.

The V gene is TRBV5-1, the J gene TRBJ2-1, with TRBD2 identical over 8 bases. V lost 5 bases, J lost 15 bases, and 13 bases stayed unmatched. The CDR3 is 13 amino acids. Germline V gene lookup returns CDR1 SGHRS and CDR2 YFSETQ. The CDR3 DNA sequence: TGCGCCAGCAGGCGTACTAGCGGCGCTAAAGGGTTCTTC. It codes for CASRRTSGAKGFF. The complete variable domain, with remaining parts taken from reference TRBV5-1 and TRBJ2-1, reads KAGVTQTPRYLIKTRGQQVTLSCSPISGHRSVSWYQQTPGQGLQFLFEYFSETQRNKGNFPGRFSGRQFSNSRSEMNVSTLELGDSALYLCASRRTSGAKGFFGPGTRLTVL.

The chain employs TRBV3-1 and TRBJ2-1; 10 bases are shared with TRBD2. The CDR3 is 18 residues long. J was trimmed by 0 bases and V by 5 bases; bases with no gene match: 10. Germline-derived CDR1 and CDR2 are LGHDT and YNNKEL (reference sequence). CDR3 protein: CASSFSPGLADSYNEQFF. For the CDR3, the DNA is TGTGCCAGCAGCTTCTCACCCGGACTAGCGGACTCCTACAATGAGCAGTTCTTC.

This clonotype was seen more than once but under ten times. The chain links TRBV12-3 or TRBV12-4 to TRBJ2-5; TRBD2 aligns across 7 bases. V gave up 6 bases and J gave up 1 base; unmatched junction bases: 14. The length of the CDR3 is 17 residues. In DNA form, the CDR3 reads TGTGCCAGCAGCTACGCCCGGGGGGACGGACCCCAAGAGACCCAGTACTTC. It encodes CASSYARGDGPQETQYF.

The chain employs TRBV7-2 and TRBJ2-2; D call uncertain. V was clipped by 2 bases and J by 4 bases, with 8 bases between them. The V gene's germline CDR1 is SGHTA and CDR2 FQGNSA. The CDR3 is 14 amino acids. The CDR3 loop reads CASSLRPGTGELFF. The CDR3 nucleotides are TGTGCCAGCAGCTTAAGGCCCGGCACCGGGGAGCTGTTTTTT.

The gene calls are TRBV2 and TRBJ1-1; 7 positions match TRBD1. Germline V lookup: CDR1 SNHLY, CDR2 FYNNEI. Unmatched junction bases numbered 14, after V lost 6 bases and J lost 7 bases. CDR3 length equals 15 residues. CDR3 amino acids: CASRSPGQARIEAFF. In nucleotides, the CDR3 is TGTGCCAGCAGGAGCCCTGGACAGGCAAGAATTGAAGCTTTCTTT.

J is TRBJ2-3 and V is TRBV7-9, with a possible D match to TRBD1 (5 bases). The germline V gene encodes CDR1 SEHNR and CDR2 FQNEAQ (reference sequence). The CDR3 length is 15 residues. V lost 1 base and J 4 bases, leaving 12 bases between the germline ends. CDR3: CASSLVGLDSDTQYF. Here the CDR3 DNA reads TGTGCCAGCAGCTTAGTGGGGCTGGATTCAGATACGCAGTATTTT.

The V call is TRBV6-1, the J call TRBJ1-1; D possibly corresponds to TRBD1 (5 bases). The V end was cut by 2 bases, the J end by 1 base, with 8 bases between. CDR1 is MNHNS and CDR2 is SASEGT in the germline V gene. The CDR3 extends over 14 amino acids. The CDR3: CASSEFGGNTEAFF. Here the CDR3 DNA reads TGTGCCAGCAGTGAATTTGGGGGGAACACTGAAGCTTTCTTT.

This clonotype was recorded many times. This may stem from a read error, because a much larger clone lies one nucleotide away. The rearrangement links TRBV5-1 to TRBJ2-2; 11 bases line up with TRBD2. The V gene's germline CDR1 is SGHRS and CDR2 YFSETQ. This CDR3 is 15 amino acids long. Germline trimming cut 5 bases from V and 2 bases from J; bases unmatched to any gene: 2. CDR3 region: CASRLAGDNTGELFF. The CDR3 nucleotides are TGCGCCAGCAGACTAGCGGGGGACAACACCGGGGAGCTGTTTTTT.